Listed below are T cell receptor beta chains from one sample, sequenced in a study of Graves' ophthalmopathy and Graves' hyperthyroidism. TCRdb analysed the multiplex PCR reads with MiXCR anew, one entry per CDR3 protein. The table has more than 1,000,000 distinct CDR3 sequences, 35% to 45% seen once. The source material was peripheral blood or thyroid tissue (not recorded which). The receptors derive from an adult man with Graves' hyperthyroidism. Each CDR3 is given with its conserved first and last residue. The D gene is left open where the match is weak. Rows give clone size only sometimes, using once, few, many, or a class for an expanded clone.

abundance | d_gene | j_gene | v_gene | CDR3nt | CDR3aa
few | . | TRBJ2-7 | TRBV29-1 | TGCAGCGCATACAGGGTCCCCTACGAGCAGTACTTC | CSAYRVPYEQYF
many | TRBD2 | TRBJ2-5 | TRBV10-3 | TGTGCCATCAGGGGAGGACCTGGACTAGCGGGGGAAGAGACCCAGTACTTC | CAIRGGPGLAGEETQYF
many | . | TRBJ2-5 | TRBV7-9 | TGTGCCAGCAGCTTTCTGGGTAGCGAGACCCAGTACTTC | CASSFLGSETQYF
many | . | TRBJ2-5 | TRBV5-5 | TGTGCCAGCAGCCCTCCTGCCAGGGAAAGTGAGACCCAGTACTTC | CASSPPARESETQYF
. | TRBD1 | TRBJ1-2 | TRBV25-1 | TGTGCCAGAAGGGGGGACAGGCACTCCTTCGGCTACACCTTC | CARRGDRHSFGYTF
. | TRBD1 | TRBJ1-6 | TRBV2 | TGTGCCAGCAGTCCCCGGACAGGGTTTTTCTCACCCCTCCACTTT | CASSPRTGFFSPLHF
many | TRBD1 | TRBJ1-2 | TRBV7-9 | TGTGCCAGCAGCTCGACAGGGCGGAATCGCACCTTC | CASSSTGRNRTF
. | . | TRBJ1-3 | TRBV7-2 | TGTGCCAGCAGCGGACGGGGTACAGGAAACACCATATATTTT | CASSGRGTGNTIYF
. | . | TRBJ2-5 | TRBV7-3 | TGTGCCAGCAGCCGATCCGGACAGCAAGAGACCCAGTACTTC | CASSRSGQQETQYF
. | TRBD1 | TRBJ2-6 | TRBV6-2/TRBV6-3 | TGTGCCAGCAGTTACTCGAAGGGTTCCCGGGACAGGGCTGGGGCCAACGTCCTGACTTTC | CASSYSKGSRDRAGANVLTF
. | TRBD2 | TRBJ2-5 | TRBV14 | TGTGCCAGCAGCCAAGGAGCGGGGGAGGGGGAGACCCAGTACTTC | CASSQGAGEGETQYF
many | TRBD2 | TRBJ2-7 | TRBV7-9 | TGTGCCAGCAGCTTATTCGGCTCGGGAGGGGACGAGCAGTACTTC | CASSLFGSGGDEQYF
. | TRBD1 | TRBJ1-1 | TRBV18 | TGTGCCAGCTCACCCACCAGGGGGGGAGGTAACACTGAAGCTTTCTTT | CASSPTRGGGNTEAFF
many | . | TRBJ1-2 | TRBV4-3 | TGCGCCAGCAGCCAAGAAGGACGGTCCGGGGGCTACACCTTC | CASSQEGRSGGYTF
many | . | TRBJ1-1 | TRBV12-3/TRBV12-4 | TGTGCCAGCTCACGGGACACTGAAGCTTTCTTT | CASSRDTEAFF
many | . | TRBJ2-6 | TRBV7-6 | TGTGCCAGCAGTCCGAAGACCTCACTCCTCTCTGGGGCCAACGTCCTGACTTTC | CASSPKTSLLSGANVLTF
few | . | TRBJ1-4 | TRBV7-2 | TGTGCCAGCAGCTTAGGCGCGGTAATGGGGGCAACTAATGAAAAACTGTTTTTT | CASSLGAVMGATNEKLFF
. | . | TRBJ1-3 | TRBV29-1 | TGCAGCGTTGAAGATCGGAGAAAGGGAAACACCATATATTTT | CSVEDRRKGNTIYF
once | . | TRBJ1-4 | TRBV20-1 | TGCAGTGCTAGTGCACTACTAAATGAAAAACTGTTTTTT | CSASALLNEKLFF
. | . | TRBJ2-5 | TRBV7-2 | TGTGCCAGCAGCTTTGCGAATCTAGGGCCCCCGGAGTACTTC | CASSFANLGPPEYF
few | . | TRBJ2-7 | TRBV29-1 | TGCAGCGTTGGATGGGGAAGCGGGACAGGCACCTACGAGCAGTACTTC | CSVGWGSGTGTYEQYF
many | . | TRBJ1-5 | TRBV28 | TGTGCCAGCAGCACCGGGAGGCAGCCCCAGCATTTT | CASSTGRQPQHF
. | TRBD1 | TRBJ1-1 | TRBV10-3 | TGTGCCAGCAGTGAATTCCCGGGACAGGATCTAATGAACACTGAAGCTTTCTTT | CASSEFPGQDLMNTEAFF
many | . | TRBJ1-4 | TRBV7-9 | TGTGCCAGCAGCCCGCGCACCGGGGCCGATAATGAAAAACTGTTTTTT | CASSPRTGADNEKLFF
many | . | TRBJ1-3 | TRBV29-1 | TGCAGCGTTGAAGACCCCGACAATTGGTCTGGAAACACCATATATTTT | CSVEDPDNWSGNTIYF
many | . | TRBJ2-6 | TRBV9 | TGTGCCAGCAGCGTTGCGAGCTCTGGGGCCAACGTCCTGACTTTC | CASSVASSGANVLTF
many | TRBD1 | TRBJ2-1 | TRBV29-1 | TGCAGCGTTGAAGGCACAGGGGGCGCATACAATGAGCAGTTCTTC | CSVEGTGGAYNEQFF
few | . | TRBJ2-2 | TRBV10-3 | TGTGCCATCAGTGAGCCCGGGGAGCTGTTTTTT | CAISEPGELFF
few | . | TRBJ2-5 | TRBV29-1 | TGCAGCGTTGGGACTCCTCAAGAGACCCAGTACTTC | CSVGTPQETQYF
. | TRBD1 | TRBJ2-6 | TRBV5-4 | TGTGCCAGCAGCAAACGACAGGGGGCCACCGTCCTGACTTTC | CASSKRQGATVLTF
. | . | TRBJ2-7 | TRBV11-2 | TGTGCCAGCAGCTTCCACGGGCATATGTACGAGCAGTACTTC | CASSFHGHMYEQYF
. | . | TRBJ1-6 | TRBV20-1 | TGCAATGCTGGGGCGGCCTATAATTCACCCCTCCACTTT | CNAGAAYNSPLHF
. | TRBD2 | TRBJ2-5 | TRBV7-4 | TGTGCCAGCAGTTATCTAGCGGGGGGGACCCAGTACTTC | CASSYLAGGTQYF
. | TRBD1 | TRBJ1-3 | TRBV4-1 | TGCGCCAGCAGCCAGCCGGGGACAGGGGCAGCTGGAAACACCATATATTTT | CASSQPGTGAAGNTIYF
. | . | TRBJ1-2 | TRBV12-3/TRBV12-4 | TGTGCCAGCAGTACGAATTCAGAAGACTATGGCTACACCTTC | CASSTNSEDYGYTF
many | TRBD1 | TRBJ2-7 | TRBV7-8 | TGTGCCAGCAGCGTGCCCGCCACCGGGACAGGGAGCTCCTACGAGCAGTACTTC | CASSVPATGTGSSYEQYF
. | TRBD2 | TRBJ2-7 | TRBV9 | TGTGCCAGCAGCGTAGGCGCGGGACTAGCGGGGCTCTATGGCGAGCAGTACTTC | CASSVGAGLAGLYGEQYF
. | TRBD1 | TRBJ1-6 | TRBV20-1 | TGCAGTGCTAGGCACCAAGAGACAGGGGGGAATTCACCCCTCCACTTT | CSARHQETGGNSPLHF
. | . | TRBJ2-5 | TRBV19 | TGTGCCAGTGGGGGGGCAGAAGAGACCCAGTACTTC | CASGGAEETQYF
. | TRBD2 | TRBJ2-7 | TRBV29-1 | TGCAGTGCTAACGCCAGACTAGCGGGGCCCTACGAGCAGTACTTC | CSANARLAGPYEQYF
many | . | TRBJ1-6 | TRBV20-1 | TGCAGTGCTAGAGAGGGTTATAGTGGTTCACCCCTCCACTTT | CSAREGYSGSPLHF
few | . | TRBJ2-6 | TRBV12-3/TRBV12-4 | TGTGCCAGCATCAGGGGCTCGGGGCGGGCCAACGTCCTGACTTTC | CASIRGSGRANVLTF
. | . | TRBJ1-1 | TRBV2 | TGTGCCAGCAGTGAAGCGGGAGCGGGACGATCTTTCTTT | CASSEAGAGRSFF
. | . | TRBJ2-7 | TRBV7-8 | TGTGCCAGCAGCTTGGGGCTCTCAGGGCTGAACACCGGGGAGCTGTACTTC | CASSLGLSGLNTGELYF
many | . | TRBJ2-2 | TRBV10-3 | TGTGCCATCAGGGAAAGCACAGGGTCGAACACCGGGGAGCTGTTTTTT | CAIRESTGSNTGELFF
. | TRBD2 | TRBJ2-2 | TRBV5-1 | TGCGCCAGCAGCCCTCCTGGGACTAGCGGGGGCTTTAACACCGGGGAGCTGTTTTTT | CASSPPGTSGGFNTGELFF
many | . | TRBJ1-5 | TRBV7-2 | TGTGCCAGCAGCCCGGGAGAGACAGGCAATCAGCCCCAGCATTTT | CASSPGETGNQPQHF
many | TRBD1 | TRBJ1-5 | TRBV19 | TGTGCCAGTAAGGGCAGGGGATTTCGACAGGGGGCCTCGGGGCAGCCCCAGCATTTT | CASKGRGFRQGASGQPQHF
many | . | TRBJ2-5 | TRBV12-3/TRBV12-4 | TGTGCCAGCACCCCGGACTACAAAGAGACCCAGTACTTC | CASTPDYKETQYF
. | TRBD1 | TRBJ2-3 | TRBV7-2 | TGTGCCACCTCAAAGGGACAGGGAGCAGATACGCAGTATTTT | CATSKGQGADTQYF
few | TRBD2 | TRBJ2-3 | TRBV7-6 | TGTGCCAGCAGCTCTACAGGGAGCGGGAGTCGCACAGATACGCAGTATTTT | CASSSTGSGSRTDTQYF